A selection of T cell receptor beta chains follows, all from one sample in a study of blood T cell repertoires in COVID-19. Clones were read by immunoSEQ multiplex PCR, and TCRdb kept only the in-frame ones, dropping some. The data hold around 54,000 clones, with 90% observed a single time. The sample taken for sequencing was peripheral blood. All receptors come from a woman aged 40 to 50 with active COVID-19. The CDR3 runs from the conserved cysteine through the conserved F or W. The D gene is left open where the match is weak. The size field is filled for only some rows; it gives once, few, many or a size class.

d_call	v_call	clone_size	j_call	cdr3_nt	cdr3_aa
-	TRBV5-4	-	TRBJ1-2	TGTGCCAGCAGCATGGGAACAGTTTCGGGATCGGGTGGCTACACCTTC	CASSMGTVSGSGGYTF
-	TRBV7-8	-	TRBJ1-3	TGTGCCAGCAGGCCGACAGGCTCTGGAAACACCATATATTTT	CASRPTGSGNTIYF
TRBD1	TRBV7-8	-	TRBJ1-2	TGTGCCAGCAGCTCTACAGGGGTCCCCTATGGCTACACCTTC	CASSSTGVPYGYTF
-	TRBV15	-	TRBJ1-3	TGTGCCACCAGCAGAGATCGGGTGCGGGGAAACACCATATATTTT	CATSRDRVRGNTIYF
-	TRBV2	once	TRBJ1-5	TGTGCCAGCAGTGGCAGGGCGCGGACTCAGCCCCAGCATTTT	CASSGRARTQPQHF
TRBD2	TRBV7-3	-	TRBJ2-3	TGTGCCAGCAGCCCAGGGACTAGCGGGGAGGGAGATACGCAGTATTTT	CASSPGTSGEGDTQYF
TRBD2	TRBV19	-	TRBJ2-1	TGTGCCAGTGCTAAGGGCCCGGGACTAGGAGACAATGAGCAGTTCTTC	CASAKGPGLGDNEQFF
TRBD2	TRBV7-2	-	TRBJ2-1	TGTGCCAGCAGCAAGGGACTAGTATACAATGAGCAGTTCTTC	CASSKGLVYNEQFF
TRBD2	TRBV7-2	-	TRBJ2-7	TGTGCCAGCAGCCGGGGGGACGGCCGCTACGAGCAGTACTTC	CASSRGDGRYEQYF
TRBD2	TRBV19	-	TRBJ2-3	TGTGCCAGTACCTCCCCCCGGACTAGCGGGGCCACCACAGATACGCAGTATTTT	CASTSPRTSGATTDTQYF
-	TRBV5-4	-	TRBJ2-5	TGTGCCAGCAGCTCCGGGACTCACAAACAAGAGACCCAGTACTTC	CASSSGTHKQETQYF
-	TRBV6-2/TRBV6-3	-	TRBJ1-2	TGTGCCAGCAGTAACAGGGAGGGCTACACCTTC	CASSNREGYTF
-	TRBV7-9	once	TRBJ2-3	TGTGCCAGCAGCCGGACAGCATCTAGCACAGATACGCAGTATTTT	CASSRTASSTDTQYF
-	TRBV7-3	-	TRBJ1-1	TGTGCCAGCAGCTTACAGGGAGGCACTGAAGCTTTCTTT	CASSLQGGTEAFF
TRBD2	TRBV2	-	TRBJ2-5	TGTGCCAGCGCAATCCTGCGGGGGGAGACCCAGTACTTC	CASAILRGETQYF
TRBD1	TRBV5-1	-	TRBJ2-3	TGCGCCAGCAGCATCGGGACAGGGCCAGATACGCAGTATTTT	CASSIGTGPDTQYF
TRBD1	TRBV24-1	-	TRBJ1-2	TGTGCCACCAGTGAGACAGGGGAAGGCTACACCTTC	CATSETGEGYTF
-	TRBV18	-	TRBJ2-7	TGTGCCAGCTCACTCGGGACACCTTTCTACGAGCAGTACTTC	CASSLGTPFYEQYF
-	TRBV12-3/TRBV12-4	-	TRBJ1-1	TGTGCCACCTCGGGTCAGGGGAACACTGAAGCTTTCTTT	CATSGQGNTEAFF
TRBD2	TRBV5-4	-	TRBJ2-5	TGTGCCAGCAGCTTGGTACATCGGGGAGGGGAGACCCAGTACTTC	CASSLVHRGGETQYF
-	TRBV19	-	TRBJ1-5	TGTGCCAGTAGAATACAGGGATACGATCAGCCCCAGCATTTT	CASRIQGYDQPQHF
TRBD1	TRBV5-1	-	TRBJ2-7	TGCGCCAGCAGCTTGCCCCGGACAGGGAGATCCTACGAGCAGTACTTC	CASSLPRTGRSYEQYF
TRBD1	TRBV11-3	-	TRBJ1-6	TGTGCCAGCAGCTTCCGAACAGGGGGGGAATCCCTCCACTTT	CASSFRTGGESLHF
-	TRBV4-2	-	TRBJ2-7	TGTGCCAGCAGCCAAGCTATGTGGTCTACCTACGAGCAGTACTTC	CASSQAMWSTYEQYF
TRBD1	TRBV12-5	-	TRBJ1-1	TGTGCTAGTGGTTTGGTCAGTGAAATCACAGGGGGAGGTTTTTTGACTTTTAACACTGAAGCTTTCTTT	CASGLVSEITGGGFLTFNTEAFF
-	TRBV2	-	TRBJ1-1	TGTGCCAGCAGTGAGTATTACGGAGGGGACACTGAAGCTTTCTTT	CASSEYYGGDTEAFF
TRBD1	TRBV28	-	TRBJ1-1	TGTGCCAGCAGCCTACCGGGACAGGGAGGCACTGAAGCTTTCTTT	CASSLPGQGGTEAFF
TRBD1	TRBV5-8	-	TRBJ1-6	TGTGCCAGCAGCTTGACAGGGGGTGGGTATTCACCCCTCCACTTT	CASSLTGGGYSPLHF
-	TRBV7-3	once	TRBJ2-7	TGTGCCAGCAGCATTACTAACGGGTACGAGCAGTACTTC	CASSITNGYEQYF
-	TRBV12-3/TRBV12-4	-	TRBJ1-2	TGTGCCAGCAGTTTATACTCGCTTTATGGCTACACCTTC	CASSLYSLYGYTF
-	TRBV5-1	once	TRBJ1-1	TGCGCCAGACACTTGGAGGCTTTCTTT	CARHLEAFF
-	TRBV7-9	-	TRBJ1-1	TGTGCCAGCAGCTTCCAGGTTTCAGGGACTGAAGCTTTCTTT	CASSFQVSGTEAFF
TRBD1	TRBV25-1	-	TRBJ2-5	TGTGCCAGCAGCGCCCGGACAGGGGGTTTTCAAGAGACCCAGTACTTC	CASSARTGGFQETQYF
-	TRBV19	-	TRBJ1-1	TGTGCCAGTAGTAGACGGACACTTCAGAACACTGAAGCTTTCTTT	CASSRRTLQNTEAFF